These 12 T cell receptor beta chains were all obtained from the same sample, sequenced in a study of shared clonotypes between healthy human individuals. Sequencing was performed with immunoSEQ multiplex PCR; in TCRdb, only in-frame clones are kept and a portion is missing. This table holds fewer than 550,000 clones, approximately 79% found once. Sequencing input: PBMCs. These receptor sequences come from a woman between 35 and 50 years old in good health. Some clones in this sample may be carry-over from other donors' samples.

The V gene is TRBV7-6, the J gene TRBJ2-5, with 7 bases that match TRBD1. CDR3 length equals 16 residues. V lost 5 bases, J lost 2 bases, and 11 bases stayed unmatched. Germline CDR1 SGHVS, CDR2 FNYEAQ. The CDR3 DNA sequence: TGTGCCAGCAGCCCCCTTGCCGGGACAGTTCAAGAGACCCAGTACTTC. Its protein product is CASSPLAGTVQETQYF.

This chain links TRBV4-2 with TRBJ1-1; 7 nucleotides match TRBD1. Germline CDR1 is LGHNA and CDR2 is YNFKEQ. J gave up 0 bases and V 1 base, and 2 bases lay outside the gene matches. There are 15 residues in the CDR3. CDR3 coding DNA: TGTGCCAGCAGCCAAGGGGACAGCTTGAACACTGAAGCTTTCTTT. This translates into CASSQGDSLNTEAFF.

The chain has TRBV29-1 and TRBJ2-1; 7 bases agree with TRBD2. The J segment lost 7 bases and the V segment lost 7 bases, leaving 13 bases of the junction unmatched. This CDR3 is built from 14 residues. CDR1 and CDR2 (germline): SQVTM, ANQGSEA. Here the CDR3 DNA reads TGCAGCGCATCTACGGGAGGTGCTTTAAATGAGCAGTTCTTC. It specifies CSASTGGALNEQFF.

This clone came up a few times. The rearrangement uses TRBV10-2 and TRBJ1-5, with 8 positions matching TRBD1. The germline CDR1 and CDR2 sequences are WSHSY and SAAADI. Trimming cost V 6 bases and J 7 bases; bases outside gene matches: 14. The length of the CDR3 is 16 residues. The CDR3 bases are TGCGCCAGCAGCCCCGGACACCCCAGGACAGGGCAGCCCCAGCATTTT. This sequence encodes CASSPGHPRTGQPQHF.

Comments on this clone: A read error may produce the germline difference seen at one junction end. This chain uses TRBV7-7 with TRBJ1-2, with 8 bases that match TRBD1. The CDR3 has 17 amino acids. In germline, CDR1 is SSHAT, CDR2 FNYEAQ (reference sequence). CDR3 sequence: CASSCQTGVGVIYGYTF. CDR3 in DNA: TGTGCTAGCAGCTGTCAGACAGGGGTAGGGGTGATCTATGGCTACACCTTC. The full variable domain, its missing parts supplied by reference TRBV7-7 and TRBJ1-2, is GAGVSQSPRYKVTKRGQDVTLRCDPISSHATLYWYQQALGQGPEFLTYFNYEAQPDKSGLPSDRFSAERPEGSISTLTIQRTEQRDSAMYRCASSCQTGVGVIYGYTFGSGTRLTVV.

The rearrangement uses TRBV28 and TRBJ1-4, with D unclear. Germline assignment: CDR1 MDHEN and CDR2 SYDVKM. This CDR3 region has 14 residues. V was trimmed by 3 bases and J by 8 bases, leaving 13 bases between them. CDR3 in amino acids: CASSFGPTGEKLFF. CDR3 nucleotide sequence: TGTGCCAGCAGTTTCGGGCCCACGGGGGAAAAACTGTTTTTT.

J is TRBJ2-1 and V is TRBV18, with a tentative D call TRBD1 (6 bases). The germline V gene has CDR1 KGHSH and CDR2 LQKENI. Trimming stripped 9 bases from V and 3 bases from J, with 12 bases between. The CDR3 has 13 amino acids. Here the CDR3 DNA reads TGTGCCAGTAATTGGGACAACTACAATGAGCAGTTCTTC. Translating it yields CASNWDNYNEQFF.

This clone has only a few counts. This chain connects TRBV11-3 to TRBJ2-2; D might be TRBD2 (5 bases). The V gene lost 5 bases and the J gene lost 4 bases, with 17 bases spanning the gap. The CDR3 is 16 amino acids. Germline CDR1 is SGHNT and CDR2 is YENEEA. The CDR3 region is CASSPPNGKSTGELFF. For the CDR3, the DNA is TGTGCCAGCAGCCCTCCGAACGGGAAAAGCACCGGGGAGCTGTTTTTT. The variable domain in full, completed from reference TRBV11-3 and TRBJ2-2, reads EAGVVQSPRYKIIEKKQPVAFWCNPISGHNTLYWYLQNLGQGPELLIRYENEEAVDDSQLPKDRFSAERLKGVDSTLKIQPAELGDSAVYLCASSPPNGKSTGELFFGEGSRLTVL.

This clone was detected a few times. V is TRBV5-1 and J is TRBJ1-1, with a weak D call TRBD1 (5 bases). V was cut by 5 bases and J by 0 bases, with 11 bases left in between. The germline gives CDR1 SGHRS, CDR2 YFSETQ. This CDR3 region has 14 residues. CDR3 protein: CASSWGGMNTEAFF. The CDR3 DNA is TGCGCCAGCAGTTGGGGCGGCATGAACACTGAAGCTTTCTTT.

To note about this clone: A read error may be the cause here, since a much bigger clone is one base away. Other DNA sequences of this sample code for an identical CDR3. This chain connects TRBV5-1 to TRBJ1-1; a possible D gene is TRBD1 (6 bases). This CDR3 has 13 amino acids. Germline values: CDR1 SGHRS, CDR2 YFSETQ. Here the CDR3 reads CASSLRGGTEAFF. CDR3 coding DNA: TGCGCCAGCAGCTTGAGGGGGGGCACTGAAGCATTCTTT.

CDR3 region: CASSYSRSGADTQYF. CDR3 nucleotides: TGTGCCAGCAGTTACTCGAGGAGCGGTGCAGATACGCAGTATTTT. The J gene is TRBJ2-3, the V gene TRBV6-5; maybe TRBD2 (5 bases). Trimming stripped 0 bases from V and 4 bases from J, with 11 bases between. The CDR3 is 15 amino acids. Germline V gives CDR1 MNHEY, CDR2 SVGAGI.

V is TRBV7-2 and J is TRBJ2-7; 7 bases line up with TRBD1. The J segment lost 3 bases and the V segment lost 5 bases, leaving 4 bases of the junction unmatched. The length of the CDR3 is 13 residues. CDR1 is SGHTA, CDR2 FQGNSA, per germline. The CDR3 is CASSPSGGYEQYF. In DNA form, the CDR3 reads TGTGCCAGCAGCCCGTCAGGGGGCTACGAGCAGTACTTC.